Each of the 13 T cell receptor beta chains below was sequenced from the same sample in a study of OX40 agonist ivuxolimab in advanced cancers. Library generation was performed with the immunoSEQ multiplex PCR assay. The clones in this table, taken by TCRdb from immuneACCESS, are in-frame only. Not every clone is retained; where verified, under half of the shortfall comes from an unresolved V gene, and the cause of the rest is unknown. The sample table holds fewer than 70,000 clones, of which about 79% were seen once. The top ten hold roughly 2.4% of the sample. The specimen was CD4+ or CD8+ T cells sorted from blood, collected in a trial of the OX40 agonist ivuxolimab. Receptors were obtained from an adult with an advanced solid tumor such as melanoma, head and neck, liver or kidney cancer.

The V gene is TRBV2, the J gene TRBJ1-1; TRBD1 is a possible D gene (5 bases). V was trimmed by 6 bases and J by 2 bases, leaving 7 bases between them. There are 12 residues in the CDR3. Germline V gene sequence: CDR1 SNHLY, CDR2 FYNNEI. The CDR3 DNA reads TGTGCCAGCAGAGACAGTAACACTGAAGCTTTCTTT. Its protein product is CASRDSNTEAFF.

The CDR3 DNA sequence: TGTGCCAGCAGCGCGAACGGACAGGGGATACCCGGGGAGCTGTTTTTT. The encoded protein is CASSANGQGIPGELFF. V usage is TRBV7-3 and J usage is TRBJ2-2; 9 nucleotides align to TRBD1. Germline V lookup: CDR1 SGHTA, CDR2 FQGTGA. The CDR3 has 16 amino acids. Losses at the gene ends were 5 bases for V and 6 bases for J; bases not matched to a gene: 10.

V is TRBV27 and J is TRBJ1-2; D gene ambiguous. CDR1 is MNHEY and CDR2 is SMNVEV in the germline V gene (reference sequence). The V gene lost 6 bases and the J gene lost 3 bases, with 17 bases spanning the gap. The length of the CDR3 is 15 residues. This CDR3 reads CASRPSSAEYYGYTF. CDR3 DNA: TGTGCCAGCAGGCCCTCCTCGGCAGAATACTATGGCTACACCTTC.

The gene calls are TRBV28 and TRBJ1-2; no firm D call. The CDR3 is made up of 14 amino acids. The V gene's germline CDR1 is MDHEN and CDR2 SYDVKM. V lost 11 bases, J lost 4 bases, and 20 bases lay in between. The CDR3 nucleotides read TGTGCCCTATCTGGAGGAAACCGCGTCTATGGCTACACCTTC. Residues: CALSGGNRVYGYTF.

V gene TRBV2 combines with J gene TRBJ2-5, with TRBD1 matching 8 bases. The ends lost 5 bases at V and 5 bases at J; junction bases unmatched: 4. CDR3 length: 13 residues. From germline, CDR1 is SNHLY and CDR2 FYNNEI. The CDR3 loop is CASSNRQGETQYF. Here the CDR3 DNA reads TGTGCCAGCAGTAATAGACAGGGGGAGACCCAGTACTTC. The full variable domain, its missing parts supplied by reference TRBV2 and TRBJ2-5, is EPEVTQTPSHQVTQMGQEVILRCVPISNHLYFYWYRQILGQKVEFLVSFYNNEISEKSEIFDDQFSVERPDGSNFTLKIRSTKLEDSAMYFCASSNRQGETQYFGPGTRLLVL.

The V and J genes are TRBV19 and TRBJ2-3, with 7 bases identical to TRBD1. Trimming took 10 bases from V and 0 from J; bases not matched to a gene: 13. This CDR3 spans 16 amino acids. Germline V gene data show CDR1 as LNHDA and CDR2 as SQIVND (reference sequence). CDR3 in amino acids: CATGTEVSISTDTQYF. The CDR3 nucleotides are TGTGCCACCGGGACAGAAGTTTCAATTAGCACAGATACGCAGTATTTT.

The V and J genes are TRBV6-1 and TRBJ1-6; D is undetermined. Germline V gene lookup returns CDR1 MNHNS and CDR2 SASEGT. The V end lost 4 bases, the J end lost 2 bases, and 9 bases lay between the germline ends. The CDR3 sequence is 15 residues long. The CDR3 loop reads CASSAPGTYNSPLHF. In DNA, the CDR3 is TGTGCCAGCAGTGCTCCGGGCACCTATAATTCACCCCTCCACTTT.

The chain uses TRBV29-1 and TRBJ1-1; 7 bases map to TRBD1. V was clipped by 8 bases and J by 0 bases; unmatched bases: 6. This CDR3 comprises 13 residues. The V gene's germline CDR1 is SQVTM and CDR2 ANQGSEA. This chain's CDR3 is CSSTGTVNTEAFF. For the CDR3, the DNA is TGCAGCTCAACCGGGACAGTGAACACTGAAGCTTTCTTT. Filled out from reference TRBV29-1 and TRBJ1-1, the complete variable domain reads SAVISQKPSRDICQRGTSLTIQCQVDSQVTMMFWYRQQPGQSLTLIATANQGSEATYESGFVIDKFPISRPNLTFSTLTVSNMSPEDSSIYLCSSTGTVNTEAFFGQGTRLTVV.

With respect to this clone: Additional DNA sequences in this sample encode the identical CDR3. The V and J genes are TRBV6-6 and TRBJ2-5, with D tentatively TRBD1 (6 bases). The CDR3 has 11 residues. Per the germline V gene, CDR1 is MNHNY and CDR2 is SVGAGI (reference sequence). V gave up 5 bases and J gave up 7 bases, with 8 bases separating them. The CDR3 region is CASSPRGTQYF. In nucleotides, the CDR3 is TGTGCCAGCAGTCCCAGGGGGACCCAGTACTTC.

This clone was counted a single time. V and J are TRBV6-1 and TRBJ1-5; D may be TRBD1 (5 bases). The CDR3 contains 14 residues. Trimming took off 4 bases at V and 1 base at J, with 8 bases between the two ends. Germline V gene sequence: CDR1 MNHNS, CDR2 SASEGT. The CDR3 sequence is CASSVRDSNQPQHF. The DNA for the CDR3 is TGTGCCAGCAGTGTCAGGGACAGCAATCAGCCCCAGCATTTT.

CDR3 residues: CASSLKGRGTEAFF. The CDR3, as DNA: TGTGCCAGCAGTTTAAAGGGTAGGGGCACTGAAGCTTTCTTT. V usage is TRBV27 and J usage is TRBJ1-1, with D maybe TRBD1 (5 bases). The V gene's germline CDR1 is MNHEY and CDR2 SMNVEV (reference sequence). Deletions cut 2 bases from V and 4 bases from J, with 11 bases between. The CDR3 extends over 14 amino acids.

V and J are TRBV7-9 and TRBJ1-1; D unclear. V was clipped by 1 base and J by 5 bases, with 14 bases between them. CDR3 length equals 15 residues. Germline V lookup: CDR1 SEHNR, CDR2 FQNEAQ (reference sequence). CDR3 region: CASSLGFRLSTEAFF. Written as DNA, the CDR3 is TGTGCCAGCAGCTTAGGTTTCAGACTTAGTACTGAAGCTTTCTTT.

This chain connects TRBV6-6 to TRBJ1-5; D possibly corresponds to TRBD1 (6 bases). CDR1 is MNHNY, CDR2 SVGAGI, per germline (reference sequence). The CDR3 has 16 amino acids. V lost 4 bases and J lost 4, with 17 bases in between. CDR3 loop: CASSSGGHTRNQPQHF. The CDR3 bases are TGTGCCAGCAGTTCGGGGGGACACACAAGGAATCAGCCCCAGCATTTT.